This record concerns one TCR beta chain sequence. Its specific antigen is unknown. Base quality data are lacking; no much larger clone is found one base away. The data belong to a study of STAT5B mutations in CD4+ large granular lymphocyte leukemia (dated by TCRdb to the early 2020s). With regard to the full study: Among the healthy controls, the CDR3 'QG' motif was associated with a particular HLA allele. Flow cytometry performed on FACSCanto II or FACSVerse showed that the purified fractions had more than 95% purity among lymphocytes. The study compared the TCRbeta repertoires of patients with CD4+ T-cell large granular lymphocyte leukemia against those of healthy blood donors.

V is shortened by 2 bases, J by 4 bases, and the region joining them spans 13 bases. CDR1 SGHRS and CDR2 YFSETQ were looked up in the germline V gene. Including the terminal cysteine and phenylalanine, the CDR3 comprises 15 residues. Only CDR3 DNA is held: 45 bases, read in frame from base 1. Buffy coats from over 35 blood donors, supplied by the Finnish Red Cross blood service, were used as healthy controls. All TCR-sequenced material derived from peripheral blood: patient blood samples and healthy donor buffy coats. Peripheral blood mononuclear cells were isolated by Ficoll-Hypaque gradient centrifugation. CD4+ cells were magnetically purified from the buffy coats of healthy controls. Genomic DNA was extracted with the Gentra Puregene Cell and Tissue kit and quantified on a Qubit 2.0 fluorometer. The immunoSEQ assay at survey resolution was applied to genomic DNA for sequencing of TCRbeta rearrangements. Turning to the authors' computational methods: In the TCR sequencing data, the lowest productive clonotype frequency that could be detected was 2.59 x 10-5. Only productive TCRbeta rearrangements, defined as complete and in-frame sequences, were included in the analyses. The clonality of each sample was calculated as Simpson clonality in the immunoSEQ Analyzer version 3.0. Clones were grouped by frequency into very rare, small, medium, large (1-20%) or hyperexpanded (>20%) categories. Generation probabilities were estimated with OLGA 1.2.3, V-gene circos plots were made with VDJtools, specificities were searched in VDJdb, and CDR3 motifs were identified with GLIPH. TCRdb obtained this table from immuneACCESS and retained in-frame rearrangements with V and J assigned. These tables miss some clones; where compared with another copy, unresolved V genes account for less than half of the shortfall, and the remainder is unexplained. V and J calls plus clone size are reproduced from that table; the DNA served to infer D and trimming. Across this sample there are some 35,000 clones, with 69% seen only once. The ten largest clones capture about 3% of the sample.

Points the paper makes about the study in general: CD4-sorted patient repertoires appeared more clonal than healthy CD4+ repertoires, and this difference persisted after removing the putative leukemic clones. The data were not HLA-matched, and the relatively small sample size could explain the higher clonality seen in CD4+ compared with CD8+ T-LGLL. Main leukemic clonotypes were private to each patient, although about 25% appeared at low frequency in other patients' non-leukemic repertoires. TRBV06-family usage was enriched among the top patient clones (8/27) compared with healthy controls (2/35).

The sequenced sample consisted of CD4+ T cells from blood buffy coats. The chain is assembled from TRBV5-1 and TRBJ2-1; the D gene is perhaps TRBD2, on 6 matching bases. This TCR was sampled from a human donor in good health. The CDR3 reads CASSLSLAKYNEQFF. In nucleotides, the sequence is TGCGCCAGCAGCTTAAGTCTAGCGAAATACAATGAGCAGTTCTTC.